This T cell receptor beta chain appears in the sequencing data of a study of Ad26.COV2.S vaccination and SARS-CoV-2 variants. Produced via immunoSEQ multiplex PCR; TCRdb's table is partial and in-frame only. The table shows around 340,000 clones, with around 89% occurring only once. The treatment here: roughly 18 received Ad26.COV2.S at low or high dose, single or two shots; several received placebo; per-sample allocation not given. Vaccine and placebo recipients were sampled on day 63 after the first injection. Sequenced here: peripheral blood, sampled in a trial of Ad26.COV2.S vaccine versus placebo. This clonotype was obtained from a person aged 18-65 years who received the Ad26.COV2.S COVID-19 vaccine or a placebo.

The CDR3 coding sequence is TGCGCCAGCAGCCAAGTCGAGGGGGCACCTAATGAAAAACTGTTTTTT. Amino acid sequence: CASSQVEGAPNEKLFF. The chain carries TRBV4-3 and TRBJ1-4; the match to TRBD1 covers 7 bases. V shed 1 base and J 3 bases; nucleotides not matched to a gene: 5. The CDR3 spans 16 residues. CDR1 and CDR2 from the germline V gene are LGHNA and YSLEER.